These 23 T cell receptor beta chains share one sample of origin, sequenced in a study of T-cell reconstitution after alpha-beta-depleted transplantation in children. Unique molecular identifiers were built into the TCRbeta library. TCRdb re-called the PCR reads with MiXCR, one entry per CDR3 protein. Among 180,000 or so distinct CDR3 sequences, around 5.9% were seen once, and the ten largest hold about 5%. Sequences were derived from PBMCs, sampled before TCRalphabeta/CD19-depleted stem cell transplant. These receptors originate from a girl in the first two years of life with combined immunodeficiency, due to receive a stem cell transplant.

This clonotype was found many times. The V gene is TRBV14, the J gene TRBJ2-7, with D possibly being TRBD1 or TRBD2 (5 bases each). The CDR3 spans 12 residues. Trimming stripped 6 bases from V and 2 bases from J, with 8 bases between. The germline gives CDR1 SGHDN, CDR2 FVKESK. This chain's CDR3 is CASRGETYEQYF. CDR3 nucleotides: TGTGCCAGCAGAGGGGAGACCTACGAGCAGTACTTC.

The genes are TRBV4-1 and TRBJ2-3; the D is unclear. Trimming stripped 0 bases from V and 0 bases from J, with 4 bases between. Germline loops: CDR1 MGHRA, CDR2 YSYEKL. This CDR3 comprises 14 residues. CDR3 DNA sequence: TGCGCCAGCAGCCAAGAAGCTAGCACAGATACGCAGTATTTT. Its translation is CASSQEASTDTQYF.

This clonotype was counted at least ten times. The gene calls are TRBV5-1 and TRBJ2-7; TRBD1 is a possible D gene (6 bases). Trimming cost V 0 bases and J 0 bases, with 10 bases left between them. This CDR3 comprises 15 residues. Germline V gene data show CDR1 as SGHRS and CDR2 as YFSETQ. The CDR3: CASSLATGGSYEQYF. DNA of the CDR3: TGCGCCAGCAGCTTGGCGACAGGAGGCTCCTACGAGCAGTACTTC. Full variable domain (rest looked up from reference TRBV5-1 and TRBJ2-7): KAGVTQTPRYLIKTRGQQVTLSCSPISGHRSVSWYQQTPGQGLQFLFEYFSETQRNKGNFPGRFSGRQFSNSRSEMNVSTLELGDSALYLCASSLATGGSYEQYFGPGTRLTVT.

This clonotype showed up many times. The genes are TRBV7-9 and TRBJ2-1, with D tentatively TRBD2 (6 bases). Germline CDR1 is SEHNR and CDR2 is FQNEAQ (reference sequence). The V end was cut by 5 bases, the J end by 0 bases, with 14 bases between. This CDR3 spans 16 amino acids. The CDR3 spells CASSPGGVGSYNEQFF. In DNA, the CDR3 is TGTGCCAGCAGCCCCGGGGGAGTGGGCTCCTACAATGAGCAGTTCTTC.

This clonotype occurred many times. The chain links TRBV5-6 to TRBJ2-7; D gene uncertain. V shed 2 bases and J shed 2 bases, with 8 bases lying between them. Germline V gene sequence: CDR1 SGHDT, CDR2 YYEEEE. The CDR3 totals 13 residues. CDR3 protein: CASSFAGPYEQYF. The CDR3 DNA follows: TGTGCCAGCAGCTTCGCAGGTCCCTACGAGCAGTACTTC. The full variable domain, completed using reference TRBV5-6 and TRBJ2-7, is DAGVTQSPTHLIKTRGQQVTLRCSPKSGHDTVSWYQQALGQGPQFIFQYYEEEERQRGNFPDRFSGHQFPNYSSELNVNALLLGDSALYLCASSFAGPYEQYFGPGTRLTVT.

The chain uses TRBV20-1 and TRBJ2-3; the match to TRBD2 covers 14 bases. This CDR3 spans 15 amino acids. V lost 4 bases, J lost 11 bases, and 11 bases stayed unmatched. CDR1 is DFQATT and CDR2 is SNEGSKA in the germline V gene (reference sequence). This chain's CDR3 is CSATGLAGAGRGQYF. CDR3 sequence (DNA): TGCAGTGCTACGGGACTAGCGGGGGCCGGAAGGGGGCAGTATTTT.

The sample holds many counts of this clonotype. This rearrangement joins TRBV4-1 to TRBJ2-7, with 12 bases lining up with TRBD2. Germline V gives CDR1 MGHRA, CDR2 YSYEKL. V lost 5 bases and J lost 7; bases outside the gene matches: 6. The CDR3 is 14 amino acids. The chain's CDR3 is CASSTSGRLGEQYF. The CDR3 DNA follows: TGCGCCAGCAGCACTAGCGGGAGGCTTGGAGAGCAGTACTTC.

Points on this clonotype: Since the CDR3 does not end with the conserved phenylalanine or tryptophan, this likely comes from a read error. The gene calls are TRBV5-5 and TRBJ2-2; D gene ambiguous. The CDR3 extends over 14 amino acids. Germline loops: CDR1 SGHKS, CDR2 YYEKEE (reference sequence). The V end was cut by 4 bases, the J end by 0 bases, with 7 bases between. CDR3 sequence (DNA): TGTGCCAGCAGCCCTGGGCCGAACACCGGGGAGCTGTTTTGT. Translated, it gives CASSPGPNTGELFC.

This chain uses TRBV9 with TRBJ2-1, with a tentative D call TRBD2 (6 bases). The CDR3 sequence is 18 residues long. In germline, CDR1 is SGDLS, CDR2 YYNGEE. V was trimmed by 0 bases and J by 0 bases, leaving 16 bases between them. CDR3 sequence reads: CASSVALARLGSYNEQFF. In DNA form, the CDR3 reads TGTGCCAGCAGCGTAGCTCTGGCTAGACTAGGCTCCTACAATGAGCAGTTCTTC.

This chain links TRBV5-5 with TRBJ2-1, with TRBD2 identical over 8 bases. Germline V gives CDR1 SGHKS, CDR2 YYEKEE (reference sequence). The CDR3 runs 15 residues. J lost 2 bases, V lost 0 bases, and 1 base had no gene match. The CDR3 loop reads CASSLVAGPYNEQFF. CDR3 sequence (DNA): TGTGCCAGCAGCTTGGTAGCGGGACCCTACAATGAGCAGTTCTTC.

This clonotype was detected ten times or more. The gene calls are TRBV9 and TRBJ2-7, with D possibly being TRBD1 or TRBD2 (5 bases each). This CDR3 has 14 residues. The germline CDR1 and CDR2 sequences are SGDLS and YYNGEE. Trimming removed 4 bases at V and 0 bases at J, with 11 bases between. This CDR3 reads CASSLKGTSYEQYF. The CDR3 DNA reads as TGTGCCAGCAGCTTAAAAGGGACCTCCTACGAGCAGTACTTC.

This clonotype has ten or more counts. The rearrangement uses TRBV20-1 and TRBJ2-3; TRBD2 agrees at 9 bases. This CDR3 spans 14 amino acids. With 0 bases clipped from V and 5 bases from J, the junction kept 3 bases outside the gene matches. CDR1 is DFQATT and CDR2 is SNEGSKA in the germline V gene (reference sequence). CDR3 sequence (DNA): TGCAGTGCTAGAGATCTACTAGCGGGAGATACGCAGTATTTT. Amino acid sequence: CSARDLLAGDTQYF.

This clonotype occurred many times. CDR3: CASSLEGRSYEQYF. CDR3 nucleotides: TGTGCCAGCAGCTTGGAGGGACGGAGTTACGAGCAGTACTTC. V gene TRBV5-6 combines with J gene TRBJ2-7; D is perhaps TRBD1 or TRBD2 (5 bases each). V shed 0 bases and J shed 4 bases, with 11 bases lying between them. Germline CDR1 and CDR2: SGHDT and YYEEEE. There are 14 residues in the CDR3.

This clonotype has a handful of counts. CDR3 in DNA: TGCGCCAGCAGCTTGGACCCTCCTAGCGGGGGGGGAGAGACCCAGTACTTC. It codes for CASSLDPPSGGGETQYF. The rearrangement links TRBV5-1 to TRBJ2-5; 12 nucleotides agree with TRBD2. V dropped 0 bases and J dropped 4; count of bases not matched to a gene: 7. CDR1 and CDR2 (germline): SGHRS, YFSETQ. The CDR3 covers 17 residues.

There are many counts of this clonotype. The chain links TRBV7-9 to TRBJ2-6; D call uncertain. The germline V gene encodes CDR1 SEHNR and CDR2 FQNEAQ (reference sequence). Trimming removed 8 bases from V and 0 bases from J, with 8 bases in between. The CDR3 totals 14 residues. CDR3 nucleotides: TGTGCCAGCGAAAGGAACTCTGGGGCCAACGTCCTGACTTTC. Protein: CASERNSGANVLTF.

This clonotype has a count of ten or more. The V call is TRBV9, the J call TRBJ2-2, with no clear D. The CDR3 has 15 amino acids. Germline assignment: CDR1 SGDLS and CDR2 YYNGEE. V shed 0 bases and J shed 6 bases, with 12 bases lying between them. The CDR3 DNA reads as TGTGCCAGCAGCGTAGACGGGCTGTTCCCCGGGGAGCTGTTTTTT. Translating gives CASSVDGLFPGELFF. The entire variable domain, with the rest obtained from reference TRBV9 and TRBJ2-2, is as follows: DSGVTQTPKHLITATGQRVTLRCSPRSGDLSVYWYQQSLDQGLQFLIQYYNGEERAKGNILERFSAQQFPDLHSELNLSSLELGDSALYFCASSVDGLFPGELFFGEGSRLTVL.

This clonotype showed up many times. The CDR3 region has the DNA TGCAGCGTTTTAGGGACTAGCTCCTACGAGCAGTACTTC. Protein sequence: CSVLGTSSYEQYF. The genes are TRBV29-1 and TRBJ2-7; 8 bases are a match to TRBD2. V lost 5 bases to trimming and J lost 0 bases; unmatched junction nucleotides: 3. There are 13 residues in the CDR3. Germline V gene lookup returns CDR1 SQVTM and CDR2 ANQGSEA.

This clonotype was seen at least ten times. The chain carries TRBV4-2 and TRBJ2-1; TRBD2 matches at 12 bases. The CDR3 is 19 amino acids. Looked up from germline, CDR1 is LGHNA and CDR2 is YNFKEQ. Trimming took 2 bases from V and 4 from J; bases not matched to a gene: 12. This CDR3 is CASSQLRASGGATYNEQFF. The CDR3, as DNA: TGTGCCAGCAGCCAACTAAGAGCTAGCGGGGGGGCCACTTACAATGAGCAGTTCTTC.

The table lists this clonotype with many counts. As DNA, the CDR3 is TGTGCCACCAGTGATGGGAAGAAGAGCGAGCAGTACTTC. It specifies CATSDGKKSEQYF. The gene calls are TRBV24-1 and TRBJ2-7; D uncertain. V was shortened by 3 bases and J by 6 bases, with 11 bases between the two germline ends. Germline CDR1 reads KGHDR; CDR2 reads SFDVKD. The CDR3 covers 13 residues.

This clonotype was observed many times. The rearrangement joins TRBV7-3 to TRBJ1-6; D remains unclear. This CDR3 is built from 13 residues. Trimming took off 5 bases at V and 7 bases at J, with 9 bases between the two ends. Germline V lookup: CDR1 SGHTA, CDR2 FQGTGA. This chain's CDR3 is CASSPRENSPLHF. The CDR3 DNA is TGTGCCAGCAGCCCGCGAGAGAATTCACCCCTCCACTTT. Filled out from reference TRBV7-3 and TRBJ1-6, the complete variable domain reads GAGVSQTPSNKVTEKGKYVELRCDPISGHTALYWYRQSLGQGPEFLIYFQGTGAADDSGLPNDRFFAVRPEGSVSTLKIQRTERGDSAVYLCASSPRENSPLHFGNGTRLTVT.

This clonotype was counted ten times or more. The V and J genes are TRBV5-5 and TRBJ2-7; TRBD2 matches at 10 bases. This CDR3 has 16 amino acids. Germline CDR1 is SGHKS and CDR2 is YYEKEE (reference sequence). The trim removed 4 bases at V and 2 bases at J, leaving 9 bases unmatched. CDR3 nucleotide sequence: TGTGCCAGCAGCATACGCACTCTAGCGGGGGCCTACGAGCAGTACTTC. Its translation: CASSIRTLAGAYEQYF.

V gene TRBV15 combines with J gene TRBJ1-4, with D uncertain. CDR1 is LNHNV, CDR2 YYDKDF, per germline (reference sequence). The CDR3 sequence is 17 residues long. V lost 4 bases and J lost 0, with 15 bases in between. The CDR3 DNA sequence: TGTGCCACCAGCACCCTGCCGGTGGCCTCAACTAATGAAAAACTGTTTTTT. As protein: CATSTLPVASTNEKLFF.

This clonotype was detected a few times. The chain recombines TRBV6-2 or TRBV6-3 with TRBJ2-3; 14 bases match TRBD2. V shed 0 bases, J shed 2 bases, and the junction held 16 bases outside the gene matches. The germline gives CDR1 MNHEY, CDR2 SVGEGT. The CDR3 extends over 22 amino acids. The CDR3: CASSYSPTPGLAGERDTDTQYF. The CDR3, as DNA: TGTGCCAGCAGTTACTCGCCTACGCCGGGACTAGCGGGGGAGAGGGACACAGATACGCAGTATTTT.